This T cell receptor beta chain was recovered during a study of early T cells in non-severe SARS-CoV-2 infection. Germline CDR1 reads MNHEY; CDR2 reads SMNVEV (reference sequence). V was clipped by 7 bases and J by 7 bases; unmatched bases: 10. The CDR3 is made up of 14 amino acids. In this sample, this clonotype turned up many times. The protocol attached unique molecular identifiers to individual cDNA molecules. MiXCR was run by TCRdb on the 5' RACE reads, yielding one entry per CDR3 protein. The sample has about 32,000 distinct CDR3 sequences; roughly 5.4% are singletons. Sequencing was carried out using whole blood. The chain has TRBV27 and TRBJ1-5, with 7 bases matching TRBD1. The TCR originated in an adult who was a healthcare worker with PCR-confirmed SARS-CoV-2 infection or an uninfected control (not recorded which). The CDR3 loop is CASTAEAGGQPQHF. The CDR3 DNA sequence: TGTGCCAGCACCGCGGAGGCAGGGGGACAGCCCCAGCATTTT.